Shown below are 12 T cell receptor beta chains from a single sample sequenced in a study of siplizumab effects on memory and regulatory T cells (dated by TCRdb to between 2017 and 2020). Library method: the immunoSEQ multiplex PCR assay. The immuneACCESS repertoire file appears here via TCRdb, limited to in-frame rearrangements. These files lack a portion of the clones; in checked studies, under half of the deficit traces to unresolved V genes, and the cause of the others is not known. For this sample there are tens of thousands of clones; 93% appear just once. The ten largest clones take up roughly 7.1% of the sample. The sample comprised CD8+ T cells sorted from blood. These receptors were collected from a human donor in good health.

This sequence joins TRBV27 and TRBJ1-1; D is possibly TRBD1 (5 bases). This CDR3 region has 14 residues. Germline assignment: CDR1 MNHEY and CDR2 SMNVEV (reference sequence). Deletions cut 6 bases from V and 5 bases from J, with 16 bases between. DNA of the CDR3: TGTGCCAGCAGCACTTTAGGAGGGGAGACTGAAGCTTTCTTT. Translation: CASSTLGGETEAFF.

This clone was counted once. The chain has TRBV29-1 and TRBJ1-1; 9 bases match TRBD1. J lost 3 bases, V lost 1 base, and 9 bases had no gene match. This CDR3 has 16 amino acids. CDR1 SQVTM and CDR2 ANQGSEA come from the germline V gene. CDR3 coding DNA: TGCAGCGTTGAAGTTATAGGGGACAGGGTACACACTGAAGCTTTCTTT. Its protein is CSVEVIGDRVHTEAFF.

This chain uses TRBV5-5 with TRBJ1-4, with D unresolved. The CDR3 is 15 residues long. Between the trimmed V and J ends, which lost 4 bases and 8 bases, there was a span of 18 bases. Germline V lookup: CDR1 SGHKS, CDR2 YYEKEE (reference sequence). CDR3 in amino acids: CASSPLVEKREKLFF. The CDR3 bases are TGTGCCAGCAGCCCCCTAGTCGAAAAGCGAGAAAAACTGTTTTTT.

The chain's CDR3 is CASKGTGELFF. For the CDR3, the DNA is TGTGCCAGCAAGGGCACCGGGGAGCTGTTTTTT. The chain has TRBV9 and TRBJ2-2; D not certain. The CDR3 loop spans 11 amino acids. V was trimmed by 6 bases and J by 4 bases, leaving 4 bases between them. In germline, CDR1 is SGDLS, CDR2 YYNGEE.

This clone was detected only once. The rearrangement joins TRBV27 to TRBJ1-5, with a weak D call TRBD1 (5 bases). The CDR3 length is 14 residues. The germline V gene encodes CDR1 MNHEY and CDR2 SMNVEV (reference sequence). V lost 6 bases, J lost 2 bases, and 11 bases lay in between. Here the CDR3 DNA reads TGTGCCAGCAGGTCAGGGTGGGGCAATCAGCCCCAGCATTTT. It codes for CASRSGWGNQPQHF.

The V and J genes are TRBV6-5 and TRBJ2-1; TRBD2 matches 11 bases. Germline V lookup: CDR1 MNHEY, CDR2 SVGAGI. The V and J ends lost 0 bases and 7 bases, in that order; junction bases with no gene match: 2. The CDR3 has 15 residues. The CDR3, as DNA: TGTGCCAGCAGTTACTCACTAGCGGGAGTTAATGAGCAGTTCTTC. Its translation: CASSYSLAGVNEQFF.

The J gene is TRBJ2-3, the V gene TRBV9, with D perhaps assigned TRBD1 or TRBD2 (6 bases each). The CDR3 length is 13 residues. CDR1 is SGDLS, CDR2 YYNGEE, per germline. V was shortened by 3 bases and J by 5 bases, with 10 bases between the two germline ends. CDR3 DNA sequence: TGTGCCAGCAGCGATCGGGGGCAAGATACGCAGTATTTT. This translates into CASSDRGQDTQYF.

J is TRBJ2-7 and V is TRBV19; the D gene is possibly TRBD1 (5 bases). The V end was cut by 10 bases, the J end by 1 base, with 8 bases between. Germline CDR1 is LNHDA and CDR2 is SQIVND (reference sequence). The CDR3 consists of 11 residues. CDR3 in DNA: TGTGCCACAAAGGGGTCCTACGAGCAGTACTTC. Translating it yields CATKGSYEQYF.

CDR3 bases: TGTGCCAGTAGTCTCAATTACGACCGGGGGGGCCTCTACAATGAGCAGTTCTTC. Translation: CASSLNYDRGGLYNEQFF. The chain uses TRBV19 and TRBJ2-1; 8 nucleotides line up with TRBD2. Germline CDR1 and CDR2: LNHDA and SQIVND (reference sequence). The CDR3 is 18 residues long. The trim removed 5 bases at V and 3 bases at J, leaving 15 bases unmatched.

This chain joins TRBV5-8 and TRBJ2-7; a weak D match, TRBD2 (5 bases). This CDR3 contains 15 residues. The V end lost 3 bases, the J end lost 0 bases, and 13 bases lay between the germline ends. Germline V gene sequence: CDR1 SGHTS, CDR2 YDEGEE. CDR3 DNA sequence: TGTGCCAGCAGCTCCGTTCTTCGGGACTCCTACGAGCAGTACTTC. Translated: CASSSVLRDSYEQYF.

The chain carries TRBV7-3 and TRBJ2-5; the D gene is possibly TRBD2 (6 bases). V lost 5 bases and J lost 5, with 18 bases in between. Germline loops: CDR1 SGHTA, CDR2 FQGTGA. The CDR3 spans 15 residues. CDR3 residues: CASSKGGARGETQYF. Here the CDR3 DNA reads TGTGCCAGCAGCAAAGGCGGGGCGCGCGGGGAGACCCAGTACTTC.

The CDR3 bases are TGTGCCAGCACCTGGGACAGTTCGAACACCGGGGAGCTGTTTTTT. Translated, it gives CASTWDSSNTGELFF. The chain uses TRBV2 and TRBJ2-2, with TRBD1 matching over 7 bases. The germline V gene encodes CDR1 SNHLY and CDR2 FYNNEI. This CDR3 is built from 15 residues. V lost 7 bases to trimming and J lost 0 bases; unmatched junction nucleotides: 5. The whole variable domain, remainder taken from reference TRBV2 and TRBJ2-2, is EPEVTQTPSHQVTQMGQEVILRCVPISNHLYFYWYRQILGQKVEFLVSFYNNEISEKSEIFDDQFSVERPDGSNFTLKIRSTKLEDSAMYFCASTWDSSNTGELFFGEGSRLTVL.